One and the same sample provided the 28 T cell receptor beta chains below, sequenced in a study of OX40 agonist ivuxolimab in advanced cancers. Here immunoSEQ multiplex PCR was the method, and the copy in TCRdb shows in-frame clones only, minus some. The table lists about 62,000 clones, over 75% of them singletons. The sample here was CD4+ or CD8+ T cells sorted from blood, taken in a trial of the OX40 agonist ivuxolimab. The receptors originated from an adult with an advanced solid tumor such as melanoma, head and neck, liver or kidney cancer.

The chain links TRBV2 to TRBJ1-1; tentatively, D is TRBD1 (5 bases). There are 13 residues in the CDR3. Germline V gene lookup returns CDR1 SNHLY and CDR2 FYNNEI. The V end was cut by 8 bases, the J end by 4 bases, with 14 bases between. CDR3 nucleotides: TGTGCCAGCCAAGCTATGGGGGGCACTGAAGCTTTCTTT. It codes for CASQAMGGTEAFF.

The chain uses TRBV5-4 and TRBJ2-5, with D perhaps given as TRBD1 or TRBD2 (6 bases each). The length of the CDR3 is 16 residues. Germline V gene sequence: CDR1 SGHNT, CDR2 YYREEE (reference sequence). Between the trimmed V and J ends, which lost 1 base and 4 bases, there was a span of 17 bases. As DNA, the CDR3 is TGTGCCAGCAGCTTGAGCTGGGGGGCAGTGGGAGAGACCCAGTACTTC. Amino acids: CASSLSWGAVGETQYF. The full variable domain, with the rest looked up from reference TRBV5-4 and TRBJ2-5, is ETGVTQSPTHLIKTRGQQVTLRCSSQSGHNTVSWYQQALGQGPQFIFQYYREEENGRGNFPPRFSGLQFPNYSSELNVNALELDDSALYLCASSLSWGAVGETQYFGPGTRLLVL.

This CDR3 is CASSLHPGDYEQYF. CDR3 sequence (DNA): TGTGCCAGCAGCTTGCACCCGGGCGATTACGAGCAGTACTTC. V is TRBV5-6 and J is TRBJ2-7; D not resolved. The CDR3 has 14 residues. Trimming took 1 base from V and 4 from J, leaving 12 bases between them. Germline V gene sequence: CDR1 SGHDT, CDR2 YYEEEE.

This clone appeared a few times. This rearrangement joins TRBV5-1 to TRBJ1-6; 7 nucleotides agree with TRBD1. V trimming: 4 bases; J trimming: 3 bases; junction bases outside the gene matches: 4. The germline gives CDR1 SGHRS, CDR2 YFSETQ. The CDR3 sequence is 15 residues long. The CDR3 coding sequence is TGCGCCAGCAGCACGGACAGGCACTATAATTCACCCCTCCACTTT. Translated: CASSTDRHYNSPLHF.

V and J are TRBV11-3 and TRBJ2-1; TRBD2 is a possible D gene (5 bases). Trimming stripped 5 bases from V and 8 bases from J, with 10 bases between. The CDR3 spans 12 residues. Germline lookup yields CDR1 SGHNT and CDR2 YENEEA. The CDR3, as DNA: TGTGCCAGCAGCCCGACGGGATATGAGCAGTTCTTC. This encodes CASSPTGYEQFF.

This clone was recorded once. The rearrangement joins TRBV7-9 to TRBJ2-4, with a tentative D call TRBD1 (6 bases). This CDR3 region has 11 residues. Germline CDR1 is SEHNR and CDR2 is FQNEAQ (reference sequence). The CDR3 here is CASAGENIQYF. CDR3 sequence (DNA): TGTGCAAGCGCAGGGGAAAACATTCAGTACTTC.

V usage is TRBV7-8 and J usage is TRBJ1-4, with D possibly being TRBD1 (5 bases). Deletions cut 4 bases from V and 11 bases from J, with 14 bases between. The CDR3 is 13 amino acids. The germline gives CDR1 SGHVS, CDR2 FQNEAQ. The CDR3 region has the DNA TGTGCCAGCAGCTCCCGTGGGGGACGGAAACTGTTTTTT. Translating gives CASSSRGGRKLFF. The variable domain in full, completed from reference TRBV7-8 and TRBJ1-4, reads GAGVSQSPRYKVAKRGQDVALRCDPISGHVSLFWYQQALGQGPEFLTYFQNEAQLDKSGLPSDRFFAERPEGSVSTLKIQRTQQEDSAVYLCASSSRGGRKLFFGSGTQLSVL.

This sequence joins TRBV28 and TRBJ2-2; no firm D call. Germline loops: CDR1 MDHEN, CDR2 SYDVKM. The V and J ends lost 6 bases and 1 base respectively, with 6 bases between them. The CDR3 contains 13 residues. CDR3 DNA sequence: TGTGCCAGCAGCGTGGGGAACACCGGGGAGCTGTTTTTT. Its translation is CASSVGNTGELFF.

The gene calls are TRBV2 and TRBJ2-3; 11 bases are a match to TRBD2. Germline V gene data show CDR1 as SNHLY and CDR2 as FYNNEI. The junction had 9 bases not matched to a gene; V was cut back by 8 bases and J by 5 bases. The CDR3 is made up of 15 amino acids. The CDR3 sequence: CASRRLAGKGDTQYF. The CDR3 DNA sequence: TGTGCCAGCCGACGACTAGCGGGAAAGGGAGATACGCAGTATTTT.

The chain carries TRBV10-2 and TRBJ1-1, with D hard to call. The germline CDR1 and CDR2 sequences are WSHSY and SAAADI. The ends were cut back, 6 bases at V and 1 base at J, with 9 bases in the middle. The CDR3 totals 13 residues. CDR3 coding DNA: TGCGCCAGCAGCCTCACAGCGAACACTGAAGCTTTCTTT. Translation gives CASSLTANTEAFF.

This clone turned up a few times. The rearrangement joins TRBV7-9 to TRBJ1-3, with a tentative D call TRBD1 (5 bases). The V end was cut by 3 bases, the J end by 4 bases, with 16 bases between. Germline lookup yields CDR1 SEHNR and CDR2 FQNEAQ (reference sequence). The CDR3 runs 16 residues. CDR3 region: CASSLSTGTRGNTIYF. As DNA, the CDR3 is TGTGCCAGCAGCTTGTCCACAGGAACAAGGGGAAACACCATATATTTT.

The chain combines TRBV14 with TRBJ1-1; D unclear. The CDR3 sequence is 13 residues long. The V end lost 4 bases, the J end lost 5 bases, and 11 bases lay between the germline ends. CDR1 and CDR2 (germline): SGHDN, FVKESK. CDR3 residues: CASSPVLRTEAFF. The CDR3 region has the DNA TGTGCCAGCAGCCCAGTTTTGAGAACTGAAGCTTTCTTT.

CDR3 in amino acids: CASSSQSYEQYF. CDR3 nucleotide sequence: TGTGCCAGCAGCTCCCAGAGCTACGAGCAGTACTTC. The V call is TRBV5-6, the J call TRBJ2-7; no clear D. This CDR3 spans 12 amino acids. The germline V and J ends were trimmed by 3 bases and 3 bases, with 7 bases remaining between them. Per the germline V gene, CDR1 is SGHDT and CDR2 is YYEEEE. Complete variable domain (other parts from reference TRBV5-6 and TRBJ2-7): DAGVTQSPTHLIKTRGQQVTLRCSPKSGHDTVSWYQQALGQGPQFIFQYYEEEERQRGNFPDRFSGHQFPNYSSELNVNALLLGDSALYLCASSSQSYEQYFGPGTRLTVT.

The chain joins TRBV4-3 to TRBJ1-1; D may be TRBD1 (5 bases). The CDR3 is made up of 16 amino acids. Trimming pared 0 bases from V and 4 bases from J, leaving 15 bases between. Germline CDR1 reads LGHNA; CDR2 reads YSLEER. CDR3 residues: CASSQDRAGVGTEAFF. In DNA, the CDR3 is TGCGCCAGCAGCCAAGACCGGGCGGGGGTAGGCACTGAAGCTTTCTTT.

The CDR3, as DNA: TGCGCCAGCAGCCAAGGGGTGGCTAGCGGATCCCGATACAATGAGCAGTTCTTC. It is translated as CASSQGVASGSRYNEQFF. V is TRBV4-3 and J is TRBJ2-1; TRBD2 matches at 7 bases. Germline V CDR1 and CDR2: LGHNA, YSLEER. V lost 1 base, J lost 4 bases, and 13 bases stayed unmatched. The CDR3 has 18 residues.

The CDR3 nucleotides are TGTGCCAGCAGCTTGCGCGAGTCAGGGGGTTGGGAAAAACTGTTTTTT. Amino acids: CASSLRESGGWEKLFF. This chain uses TRBV5-5 with TRBJ1-4; 7 positions agree with TRBD1. The V gene's germline CDR1 is SGHKS and CDR2 YYEKEE (reference sequence). After removal of 1 base from V and 8 bases from J, the junction contained 11 bases not matched to a gene. The CDR3 runs 16 residues.

The CDR3: CASSIRDDSYEQYV. The DNA of the CDR3 is TGTGCCAGCAGCATCCGGGACGACTCCTACGAGCAGTACGTC. The genes are TRBV7-9 and TRBJ2-7; D possibly matches TRBD1 or TRBD2 (5 bases each). Trimming shortened V by 5 bases and J by 0 bases, and 11 bases separated the two germline ends. In germline, CDR1 is SEHNR, CDR2 FQNEAQ (reference sequence). The CDR3 runs 14 residues.

This chain connects TRBV15 to TRBJ1-4; 8 bases align to TRBD1. J lost 3 bases, V lost 4 bases, and 4 bases had no gene match. The V gene's germline CDR1 is LNHNV and CDR2 YYDKDF (reference sequence). The CDR3 covers 15 residues. DNA of the CDR3: TGTGCCACCAGCATCCAGGGGGCGGCTAATGAAAAACTGTTTTTT. Its translation is CATSIQGAANEKLFF.

V usage is TRBV6-6 and J usage is TRBJ1-4; D is possibly TRBD1 (5 bases). The germline V gene has CDR1 MNHNY and CDR2 SVGAGI (reference sequence). V lost 8 bases, J lost 8 bases, and 12 bases lay in between. This CDR3 spans 12 amino acids. The CDR3 DNA reads as TGTGCCAGCCGCGTAGGGGAGGAAAAACTGTTTTTT. As protein: CASRVGEEKLFF.

The V call is TRBV28, the J call TRBJ2-5, with D uncertain. This CDR3 spans 12 amino acids. CDR1 is MDHEN and CDR2 is SYDVKM in the germline V gene. V lost 3 bases to trimming and J lost 6 bases, with 8 bases between them. The CDR3 sequence: CASSLWRQTQYF. CDR3 nucleotide sequence: TGTGCCAGCAGTTTGTGGCGTCAGACCCAGTACTTC.

The chain couples TRBV5-1 to TRBJ1-1; D perhaps matches TRBD1 (6 bases). The germline V and J ends were trimmed by 3 bases and 3 bases, with 9 bases remaining between them. The CDR3 has 13 amino acids. Germline V gene sequence: CDR1 SGHRS, CDR2 YFSETQ. The CDR3 is CASSSGQYTEAFF. The CDR3, as DNA: TGCGCCAGCAGCTCCGGACAGTACACTGAAGCTTTCTTT.

The count of this clone is one. V gene TRBV15 combines with J gene TRBJ1-5; D possibly corresponds to TRBD1 (6 bases). The CDR3 runs 13 residues. From germline, CDR1 is LNHNV and CDR2 YYDKDF (reference sequence). The V end was cut by 4 bases, the J end by 6 bases, with 10 bases between. CDR3 in DNA: TGTGCCACCAGCACAGGGGTCAGTCAGCCCCAGCATTTT. It encodes CATSTGVSQPQHF.

The V and J genes are TRBV19 and TRBJ1-5; TRBD1 aligns across 8 bases. The CDR3 totals 17 residues. Germline CDR1 LNHDA, CDR2 SQIVND (reference sequence). V lost 3 bases and J lost 3; bases outside the gene matches: 10. The CDR3 DNA sequence: TGTGCCAGTAGTATCCCCGGGACAGGCTACCTCAATCAGCCCCAGCATTTT. Amino acid sequence: CASSIPGTGYLNQPQHF.

The gene calls are TRBV28 and TRBJ1-5, with D possibly TRBD1 on 6 matching bases. V lost 6 bases to trimming and J lost 6 bases, with 9 bases between them. Looked up from germline, CDR1 is MDHEN and CDR2 is SYDVKM. This CDR3 spans 12 amino acids. The CDR3 region is CASRGGAQPQHF. For the CDR3, the DNA is TGTGCCAGCAGGGGGGGGGCTCAGCCCCAGCATTTT.

This chain links TRBV27 with TRBJ2-5; 10 positions match TRBD1. Losses at the gene ends were 6 bases for V and 5 bases for J; bases not matched to a gene: 12. Germline V lookup: CDR1 MNHEY, CDR2 SMNVEV (reference sequence). The CDR3 has 16 residues. CDR3 sequence: CASSQSGTGVQETQYF. CDR3 nucleotide sequence: TGTGCCAGCAGCCAGTCCGGGACAGGGGTTCAGGAGACCCAGTACTTC.

V and J are TRBV28 and TRBJ2-5; D ambiguous. The CDR3 loop spans 11 amino acids. Trimming removed 3 bases at V and 7 bases at J, with 6 bases between. From germline, CDR1 is MDHEN and CDR2 SYDVKM. The CDR3 is CASSFDGTQYF. DNA for the CDR3: TGTGCCAGCAGTTTTGATGGGACCCAGTACTTC.

The chain couples TRBV14 to TRBJ1-2, with 8 bases fitting TRBD1. V was pared by 4 bases and J by 5 bases, with 0 bases of the junction left unmatched. CDR3 length: 12 residues. Germline CDR1 is SGHDN and CDR2 is FVKESK. The CDR3 reads CASSRQGYGYTF. The CDR3 coding sequence is TGTGCCAGCAGCCGACAGGGGTATGGCTACACCTTC.

The chain joins TRBV18 to TRBJ1-6, with unresolved D. The CDR3 spans 19 residues. The germline V and J ends were trimmed by 1 base and 1 base, with 17 bases remaining between them. In germline, CDR1 is KGHSH, CDR2 LQKENI. In DNA form, the CDR3 reads TGTGCCAGCTCACCACGGTCCCCACGGGTTGCATCCTATAATTCACCCCTCCACTTT. It yields the protein CASSPRSPRVASYNSPLHF.